These 18 T cell receptor beta chains came from one sample sequenced in a study of control samples from healthy donors and cancer patients. Method: immunoSEQ multiplex PCR; TCRdb's copy keeps in-frame clones and lacks some. The data show more than 100,000 clones, about nine tenths seen once. The sample consisted of blood. Receptors were obtained from a woman aged 18-29 years in good health.

The chain carries TRBV5-6 and TRBJ2-2, with 9 bases that match TRBD1. Germline-derived CDR1 and CDR2 are SGHDT and YYEEEE. The V and J ends lost 4 bases and 5 bases, in that order; junction bases with no gene match: 15. The CDR3 has 18 residues. The CDR3 here is CASSPFGVGTGMTGELFF. CDR3 DNA sequence: TGTGCCAGCAGCCCCTTTGGGGTGGGGACAGGGATGACCGGGGAGCTGTTTTTT.

The chain couples TRBV6-5 to TRBJ1-5, with a tentative D call TRBD1 (5 bases). Germline lookup yields CDR1 MNHEY and CDR2 SVGAGI. The CDR3 contains 14 residues. V lost 10 bases to trimming and J lost 2 bases, with 15 bases between them. CDR3 DNA sequence: TGTGCCACGCGGACAAGTATGGGCAATCAGCCCCAGCATTTT. This translates into CATRTSMGNQPQHF.

V usage is TRBV12-3 or TRBV12-4 and J usage is TRBJ2-5; D is unclear. Trimming shortened V by 9 bases and J by 5 bases, and 10 bases separated the two germline ends. The CDR3 has 11 amino acids. CDR3 in amino acids: CASSATETQYF. Here the CDR3 DNA reads TGTGCCAGTTCGGCAACGGAGACCCAGTACTTC.

This clone was seen only once. This rearrangement joins TRBV4-1 to TRBJ2-7; D gene ambiguous. V was shortened by 0 bases and J by 4 bases, with 10 bases between the two germline ends. The CDR3 has 14 residues. Per germline, CDR1 MGHRA and CDR2 YSYEKL. The CDR3 reads CASSQERVSYEQYF. CDR3 nucleotides: TGCGCCAGCAGCCAAGAAAGGGTCTCGTACGAGCAGTACTTC.

This chain connects TRBV7-2 to TRBJ1-4; TRBD1 matches at 10 bases. The CDR3 has 15 residues. CDR1 is SGHTA and CDR2 is FQGNSA in the germline V gene. The V and J ends lost 3 bases and 4 bases, in that order; junction bases with no gene match: 2. The CDR3 bases are TGTGCCAGCAGCTTTCGGACAGGGGGTAATGAAAAACTGTTTTTT. This translates into CASSFRTGGNEKLFF.

This chain joins TRBV3-1 (or the pseudogene TRBV3-2) and TRBJ2-3, with D unclear. CDR1 and CDR2 (germline): LGHDT, YNNKEL (reference sequence). The CDR3 consists of 15 residues. Trimming took 1 base from V and 0 from J, leaving 8 bases between them. CDR3 sequence (DNA): TGTGCCAGCAGCCAAGGGGCAGCTAGCACAGATACGCAGTATTTT. Encoded protein: CASSQGAASTDTQYF.

This rearrangement joins TRBV10-3 to TRBJ1-4; TRBD1 matches 8 bases. CDR3 size: 13 residues. Trimming cost V 4 bases and J 8 bases; bases outside gene matches: 3. Germline assignment: CDR1 ENHRY and CDR2 SYGVKD. For the CDR3, the DNA is TGTGCCATCAGTGTCGACAGGGGAGAAAAACTGTTTTTT. Translated: CAISVDRGEKLFF.

This rearrangement joins TRBV6-5 to TRBJ1-5; D is ambiguous. There are 13 residues in the CDR3. V shed 2 bases and J shed 0 bases, with 2 bases lying between them. Germline-derived CDR1 and CDR2 are MNHEY and SVGAGI. This CDR3 reads CASSYGSNQPQHF. The DNA for the CDR3 is TGTGCCAGCAGTTACGGTAGCAATCAGCCCCAGCATTTT.

The table lists this clone with a count of one. The chain joins TRBV19 to TRBJ2-7; the match to TRBD2 covers 11 bases. This CDR3 region has 16 residues. The junction had 8 bases not matched to a gene; V was cut back by 5 bases and J by 2 bases. CDR1 and CDR2 from the germline V gene are LNHDA and SQIVND (reference sequence). In nucleotides, the CDR3 is TGTGCCAGTAGTCGCGGGCTAGCGGGAGGTACCTACGAGCAGTACTTC. Translating it yields CASSRGLAGGTYEQYF.

This clone was detected once. V usage is TRBV5-4 and J usage is TRBJ2-3, with TRBD2 identical over 7 bases. The CDR3 runs to 16 residues. Germline V gene data show CDR1 as SGHNT and CDR2 as YYREEE (reference sequence). V was pared by 3 bases and J by 5 bases, with 12 bases of the junction left unmatched. CDR3 in amino acids: CASSSGLGGVGDTQYF. CDR3 bases: TGTGCCAGCAGCTCTGGTTTGGGGGGGGTCGGAGATACGCAGTATTTT.

The CDR3 sequence: CASSIGDGTQETQYF. The CDR3 DNA is TGTGCCAGTAGTATAGGCGACGGGACACAAGAGACCCAGTACTTC. The V gene is TRBV19, the J gene TRBJ2-5, with D perhaps TRBD1 (6 bases). Trimming took 1 base from V and 2 from J, leaving 11 bases between them. CDR3 length: 15 residues. The germline CDR1 and CDR2 sequences are LNHDA and SQIVND (reference sequence).

This clone rates as medium-sized (0.01 to 0.1%). This rearrangement joins TRBV29-1 to TRBJ1-1; a weak D match, TRBD1 (6 bases). Trimming stripped 7 bases from V and 3 bases from J, with 12 bases between. The germline CDR1 and CDR2 sequences are SQVTM and ANQGSEA. The CDR3 length is 12 residues. The CDR3 loop is CSAGASDTEAFF. In DNA, the CDR3 is TGCAGCGCAGGGGCGAGTGACACTGAAGCTTTCTTT. Using reference TRBV29-1 and TRBJ1-1 for the parts outside the CDR3, the full variable domain is SAVISQKPSRDICQRGTSLTIQCQVDSQVTMMFWYRQQPGQSLTLIATANQGSEATYESGFVIDKFPISRPNLTFSTLTVSNMSPEDSSIYLCSAGASDTEAFFGQGTRLTVV.

The chain recombines TRBV28 with TRBJ1-1; no clear D gene. CDR3 length: 14 amino acids. The germline V gene has CDR1 MDHEN and CDR2 SYDVKM. Deletions cut 7 bases from V and 4 bases from J, with 16 bases between. CDR3 bases: TGTGCCAGCATGGGTCTTTGGGTAGGCACTGAAGCTTTCTTT. It yields the protein CASMGLWVGTEAFF.

This chain joins TRBV2 and TRBJ2-5, with D perhaps matching TRBD1 or TRBD2 (7 bases each). Trimming left V 0 bases short and J 4 bases short, with 12 bases between. Germline CDR1 and CDR2: SNHLY and FYNNEI. This CDR3 is built from 15 residues. Here the CDR3 reads CASSEAGRGGETQYF. The CDR3 DNA reads TGTGCCAGCAGTGAAGCGGGCAGGGGGGGAGAGACCCAGTACTTC. The whole variable domain, remainder taken from reference TRBV2 and TRBJ2-5, is EPEVTQTPSHQVTQMGQEVILRCVPISNHLYFYWYRQILGQKVEFLVSFYNNEISEKSEIFDDQFSVERPDGSNFTLKIRSTKLEDSAMYFCASSEAGRGGETQYFGPGTRLLVL.

This chain uses TRBV4-3 with TRBJ1-4; 7 bases fit TRBD1. Germline lookup yields CDR1 LGHNA and CDR2 YSLEER. Trimming took 3 bases from V and 8 from J; bases not matched to a gene: 12. CDR3 size: 16 residues. CDR3 sequence reads: CASSHSAQGDREKLFF. The CDR3 bases are TGCGCCAGCAGCCATTCTGCTCAGGGGGATCGGGAAAAACTGTTTTTT.

The chain combines TRBV27 with TRBJ2-7; TRBD2 agrees at 14 bases. With V trimmed by 3 bases and J by 2 bases, 6 bases remained unmatched. The germline V gene encodes CDR1 MNHEY and CDR2 SMNVEV (reference sequence). The CDR3 length is 17 residues. The CDR3 DNA is TGTGCCAGCAGTTTGCCCCGACTAGCGGGAGGGACCTACGAGCAGTACTTC. Residues: CASSLPRLAGGTYEQYF.

In its sample, this clone was seen once. The chain has TRBV6-1 and TRBJ1-2; perhaps TRBD1 as D (6 bases). Germline-derived CDR1 and CDR2 are MNHNS and SASEGT. V dropped 2 bases and J dropped 1 base, with 11 bases sitting between them. The CDR3 sequence is 15 residues long. The DNA for the CDR3 is TGTGCCAGCAGTGAATTGCCAGGGGATAACTATGGCTACACCTTC. It translates to CASSELPGDNYGYTF.

In regard to this clone: One junction end does not reproduce the germline sequence, and a read error may be involved. The V and J genes are TRBV2 and TRBJ2-7, with D possibly being TRBD2 (5 bases). This CDR3 spans 13 amino acids. Germline values: CDR1 SNHLY, CDR2 FYNNEI. The CDR3 nucleotides are TGTGCCAGCAAATCGGACTTCTCCAACGAGCAGTACTTC. The encoded protein is CASKSDFSNEQYF.